This T cell receptor beta chain was identified during a study of blood T cells in healthy people across ages. Study conclusions and caveats: Long-lived donors carried more naive CD4+ cells and greater diversity than aged donors.

The sample holds a few counts of this clonotype. Its matching antigen is unknown. The authors ran a second PCR of roughly 6 to 12 cycles using a sample-barcoded 5' primer and a J-beta primer mix. The template-switch adaptor was a 5' adaptor with 12 random nucleotides. It tagged each cDNA molecule. One entry per CDR3 protein, called by TCRdb with MiXCR from the 5' RACE reads. The table records fewer than 1.5 million distinct CDR3 sequences, around 39% of them present only once. The study recruited healthy Caucasian donors from Russia who were aged roughly 6 to 95. Sequencing was carried out using blood. This TCR was sampled from a woman between 18 and 29 years old in good health.

The CDR3 here is CASSYVASGAYEQYF. DNA for the CDR3: TGTGCCAGCAGTTACGTGGCTAGCGGTGCCTACGAGCAGTACTTC. This sequence joins TRBV6-6 and TRBJ2-5; 7 bases map to TRBD2. The DNA matches TRBJ2-7 better at its end, which makes the J call doubtful. This CDR3 region has 15 residues. Germline CDR1 MNHNY, CDR2 SVGAGI (reference sequence).